Included here is one T cell receptor (beta chain) sequence, with context. Per the study methods: Reference gene primer amplification in the assay estimated nucleated cell counts. Measured with immunoSEQ multiplex PCR; TCRdb has only the in-frame clones, and not every one. That table is the source of V, J and clone size, and D and trimming were worked out from the DNA. The repertoire has approximately 350,000 clones, 85% to 90% of them found once; the top ten carry less than 1.2%. The data belong to a study of blood T cell repertoires in COVID-19. The V end was cut by 0 bases, the J end by 4 bases, with 16 bases between. Germline CDR1 reads MNHEY; CDR2 reads SMNVEV (reference sequence). This CDR3 has 17 residues.

Sequenced input: PBMCs or T cells enriched from blood (not recorded which). The chain employs TRBV27 and TRBJ1-3; D gene unclear. The receptor comes from a man aged 18 to 35 who had recovered from COVID-19. The CDR3 region has the DNA TGTGCCAGCAGTTTATCCTACGGACCTGGACTAGGAAACACCATATATTTT. It encodes CASSLSYGPGLGNTIYF.